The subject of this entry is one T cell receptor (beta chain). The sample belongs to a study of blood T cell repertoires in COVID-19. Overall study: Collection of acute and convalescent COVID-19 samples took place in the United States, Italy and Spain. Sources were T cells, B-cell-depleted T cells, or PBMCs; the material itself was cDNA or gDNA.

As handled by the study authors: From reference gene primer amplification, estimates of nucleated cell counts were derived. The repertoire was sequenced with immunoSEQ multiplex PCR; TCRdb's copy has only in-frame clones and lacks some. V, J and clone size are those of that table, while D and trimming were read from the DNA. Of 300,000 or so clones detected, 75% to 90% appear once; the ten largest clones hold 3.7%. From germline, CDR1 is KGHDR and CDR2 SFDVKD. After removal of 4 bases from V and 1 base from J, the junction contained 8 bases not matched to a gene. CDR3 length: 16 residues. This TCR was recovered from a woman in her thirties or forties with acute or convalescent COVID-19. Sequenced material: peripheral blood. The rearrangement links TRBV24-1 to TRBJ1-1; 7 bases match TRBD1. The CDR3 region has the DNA TGTGCCACCAGTGACGGCCGACAGGGTCCGAACACTGAAGCTTTCTTT. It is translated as CATSDGRQGPNTEAFF.